This T cell receptor beta chain was recorded in a study of cytomegalovirus exposure and HLA in healthy donors (dated by TCRdb to between 2016 and 2019). For the wider study: According to an earlier analysis of several hundred of the donors, about 170 million T cells yielded approximately 120 million unique TCR beta sequences and around 300 Gb of sequence data. Among the roughly 390 genotyped donors, about 83% belonged to the genetic ancestry cluster associated with self-reported Caucasian donors. The study profiled the T cell repertoires of under 850 subjects by immunosequencing and related them to cytomegalovirus serostatus. Typing coverage varied by locus: about 620-630 donors for A, B, C, DRB1 and DQB1; around 560 for DQA1; about 600 for DPA1; about 450 for DPB1. Among about 360 genotyped donors of the cohort, an average of around 240,000 unique TCR beta nucleotide sequences were sequenced per donor, 15% to 20% of them non-productive. To predict cytomegalovirus infection status, the study brought together high-throughput TCR immunosequencing, statistical association of individual TCRs with disease status, and machine learning. A later genetic analysis used genome-wide SNP genotypes for about 60% of the roughly 670 donors, treating that subset as a discovery cohort. Donor age, sex, ethnicity and CMV serostatus were compiled together with the repertoire data. Because of strong linkage in the cohort, a handful of DR-DQ haplotypes were treated as single units for association and clustering. HLA typing covered class I and class II loci at four-digit resolution. In an earlier analysis of roughly 540 of the donors, high-throughput TCR beta sequencing was used to judge whether each TCR beta V gene segment behaved as functional or pseudogenic. Along with the approximately 700-subject first cohort, a separate validation cohort of approximately 110 different subjects was used. Rather than using new phenotypic data, the later analysis identified candidate immune exposures from TCR beta sequences and from how often those sequences occurred across donors. The study was designed to test whether signatures of past pathogen exposure could be identified by cataloging public T cell receptors. An early release that covered roughly 600 HLA-typed donors contained 300 to 350 gigabases of sequencing data and 80 million or so unique TCR sequences. A later analysis re-examined previously published TCR beta repertoires from about 670 donors and added high-resolution HLA genotyping to investigate patterns of TCR occurrence. Every repertoire in the discovery cohort had been generated on one and the same sequencing platform.

What the research found in general, with its limitations: Because the 87-base-pair reads could not distinguish some IMGT-functional V segments, including TRBV6-2 and TRBV6-3, those segments were excluded. A later analysis found that TCR association rates varied across HLA loci, with DRB1 alleles showing the most associated TCRs and HLA-C alleles the fewest. In vitro tests confirmed that a few of the cytomegalovirus-associated TCR beta chains recognize cytomegalovirus antigens. In an earlier analysis of around 600 of the donors, most TCR beta V segments were observed in productive rearrangements about 87% or about 30% of the time, broadly matching IMGT annotations. When HLA alleles, especially DR and DQ, strongly co-occurred, TCR associations were difficult to assign to individual alleles. Sequencing depth was assumed to be roughly uniform across donors in the presence/absence analyses, though that assumption may not hold. V-gene and J-gene trimming of TCR beta chains was associated with a missense DCLRE1C variant in a later genetic analysis, and the association was replicated in an independent cohort. Because counts were too low, about 18 rarely observed V segments, including chromosome 9 orphons, were left out of the earlier analysis of some 600 of the donors. A later analysis reported that several top co-occurrence clusters appeared linked to parvovirus B19, influenza, CMV and Epstein-Barr virus. In both the original and validation cohorts, the classifier was reported to diagnose cytomegalovirus status with high specificity and sensitivity. Because HLA typing was missing for some donors at each locus, association tests included only the typed subset. According to the authors, the approach could potentially be generalized to other disease states and immunological phenotypes. In a later analysis, some 17,000 TCR beta sequences were associated with specific HLA alleles at a false discovery rate of 0.05. According to a later genetic analysis, donors in an Asian-associated ancestry cluster had fewer N-insertions in productive TCRs than the approximately 650-donor mean. While some public TCRs were present in many individuals, most TCR sequences turned up only very rarely across donors. In the study, approximately 160 TCR beta chains were listed as associated with cytomegalovirus. In a later analysis, HLA-associated TCR beta chains showed more clonal expansion and lower generation probabilities than non-associated chains that were equally common. According to a later analysis, most CMV-associated TCR beta chains appeared to be HLA-restricted, and the HLA associations seemed to be driven largely by CMV exposure. Linkage disequilibrium might explain the correlated functional status among segregating V segments, but an unknown experimental factor could not be excluded. For the cohort, immune exposure information was limited to CMV serostatus. A cluster of highly shared sequence variants was judged likely to represent a technical artifact of the sequencing pipeline. Only TCR beta chains were sequenced in this cohort, and the absence of alpha or paired-chain data limited detectable features. A further reported finding was that TCR beta sequences accurately predicted the HLA-A and HLA-B alleles for most subjects in the first cohort.

The cohort consisted of fewer than 700 healthy bone marrow donors. All cohort members were sampled while nominally healthy, although unrecorded immune exposures were likely present. The donor was CMV seronegative and was included in the group of several hundred seronegative cohort members. Every donor gave a peripheral blood sample, and the peripheral blood mononuclear cells from that sample were used for TCR beta sequencing. The Qiagen DNeasy Blood Extraction Kit was used to extract genomic DNA from the blood cell samples. This clone was counted a single time. Its antigen remains unidentified. One base away there is no much larger clone; base qualities are not given. V is reduced by 3 bases and J by 8 bases, leaving a spacing of 10 bases between them. Per the germline V gene (reference sequence), LNHDA is the CDR1 and SQIVND is the CDR2. There are 12 amino acids in the CDR3, from cysteine to phenylalanine inclusive. The DNA shown is the 36-base CDR3, in frame from base 1.

Libraries came from the immunoSEQ multiplex PCR assay. The multiplex PCR relied on a mix of 60 forward primers for TCR Vbeta segments and 13 reverse primers for TCR Jbeta segments. Amplification of the CDR3 region of rearranged TCR beta genes was performed with a multiplex PCR assay on genomic DNA. The amplified TCR beta libraries were sequenced on the Illumina HiSeq System as 87-base-pair reads. Under the source paper's analysis protocol: A later analysis tallied tens of millions of unique TCR beta chains across the 660 or so repertoires, and approximately 12 million of those chains were shared by two or more donors. A nearest-neighbor algorithm error-corrected the raw reads and collapsed the reads into unique sequences, merging closely related sequences to remove PCR and sequencing errors. V, D and J gene segments were assigned by aligning CDR3 sequences to IMGT reference sequences. For a sequence to be retained, a match of at least six nucleotides to both a V gene segment and a J gene segment was required. A rearrangement was called productive if the CDR3 had no stop codons and remained in frame with V and J, and every other rearrangement was called non-productive. CDR3 was defined according to IMGT convention as the region running from the second conserved V-encoded cysteine to the conserved J-encoded phenylalanine. In an earlier analysis of approximately 500 of the donors, sequences lacking an unambiguous match to a single V gene segment were excluded. An earlier analysis of 500 to 600 of the donors classified V segments as functional when productive rearrangements were above 56.7% and as segregating when the standard deviation between donors was above 5%. A statistical classification framework was built to diagnose cytomegalovirus status from the catalog of TCR beta chain sequences. In a later analysis, TCR nucleotide sequences were compared against IMGT/GENE-DB human TR gene sequences so that V and J genes could be assigned. In a later analysis, CDR3 sequences and most-parsimonious VDJ recombination scenarios were assigned using the TCRdist pipeline. A later analysis defined each TCR beta chain by its CDR3 amino acid sequence plus V-gene family, and excluded reads lacking a unique V-gene family. A later analysis removed 550 to 700 highly shared, low-generation-probability nucleotide sequences to deal with suspected cross-contamination and a sequencing artifact. A later analysis calculated a clonal expansion index for each public chain from normalized within-repertoire ranks of inferred template counts. Generation probabilities in a later analysis came from a VDJ recombination model fitted to out-of-frame rearrangements, and those results were checked against IGoR. A later analysis scored TCR-TCR, TCR-HLA and TCR-CMV co-occurrence with hypergeometric tests, applying a repertoire-size bias correction to TCR pairs. To estimate false discovery rates, a later analysis permuted the HLA or CMV assignments 20 times. In a later analysis, co-occurring TCRs were grouped using DBSCAN, with TCRdist sequence similarity added in when clustering inside HLA-allele-positive subsets. Repertoires with fewer than 30,000 or more than 120,000 public chains were left out of co-occurrence clustering, as were a few repertoires with anomalous nucleotide sharing. Held by TCRdb, this immuneACCESS table contains in-frame sequences only and omits some clones. Under half of the omission traces to an unresolved V gene where checked; the cause of the rest is unknown. Clone size and the V and J calls come from that table; the DNA yielded D and trimming. The sample table shows roughly 150,000 clones, and over 60% are seen once. Together, the top ten hold roughly 2% of the sample.

The rearranged chain carries TRBV19 and TRBJ1-2; the best D guess is TRBD1, with 6 bases matching. The source material was PBMCs. This clonotype originated in a woman aged 40 to 50 in good health and CMV-seronegative. The CDR3 in this case is CASSMTGRGYTF. The nucleotide sequence reads as follows: TGTGCCAGTAGTATGACAGGACGAGGCTACACCTTC.